A single sample is the source of the 29 T cell receptor beta chains below, sequenced in a study of shared clonotypes between healthy human individuals. The table came from immunoSEQ multiplex PCR; TCRdb's copy has only in-frame clones and leaves some out. The sample holds approximately 320,000 clones; roughly 70% are singletons and the top ten take 9% to 12%. The sample consisted of memory CD4+ T cells sorted from blood. Regarding subset: CD45RA-negative fraction. These receptors came from a man aged 30 to 39 in good health.

The gene calls are TRBV28 and TRBJ1-3; D may be TRBD1 (6 bases). Per the germline V gene, CDR1 is MDHEN and CDR2 is SYDVKM. V lost 6 bases, J lost 8 bases, and 11 bases lay in between. CDR3 length equals 12 residues. The CDR3 coding sequence is TGTGCCAGCAGGCGGACAGACGACACCATATATTTT. Its translation is CASRRTDDTIYF.

The chain links TRBV28 to TRBJ2-2; D is tentatively TRBD1 or TRBD2 (5 bases each). Trimming removed 5 bases from V and 4 bases from J, with 8 bases in between. This CDR3 has 13 residues. Germline V CDR1 and CDR2: MDHEN, SYDVKM. The CDR3 region is CASSRGATGELFF. In DNA, the CDR3 is TGTGCCAGCAGTAGAGGGGCCACCGGGGAGCTGTTTTTT.

Comments on this clone: A far larger clone is a single base away, which makes a read error likely. The sample carries other DNA sequences with the same CDR3. V gene TRBV11-3 combines with J gene TRBJ2-7; no definite D call. This CDR3 spans 15 amino acids. Germline CDR1 SGHNT, CDR2 YENEEA. Trimming left V 5 bases short and J 5 bases short, with 19 bases between. CDR3 in amino acids: CASSPSLGRPDEQYF. In nucleotides, the CDR3 is TGTGCCAGCAGCCCCTCCTTAGGACGGCCGGACGAGCAGTACTTC.

The J gene is TRBJ2-1, the V gene TRBV18, with 9 bases fitting TRBD2. The J segment lost 1 base and the V segment lost 5 bases, leaving 3 bases of the junction unmatched. Germline V lookup: CDR1 KGHSH, CDR2 LQKENI. The CDR3 has 15 residues. In DNA, the CDR3 is TGTGCCAGCTCAGCGGGAGGGCCGTCCTACAATGAGCAGTTCTTC. Protein sequence: CASSAGGPSYNEQFF.

This chain uses TRBV28 with TRBJ1-1; 7 nucleotides line up with TRBD1. V was clipped by 3 bases and J by 4 bases; unmatched bases: 11. The CDR3 loop spans 16 amino acids. Germline-derived CDR1 and CDR2 are MDHEN and SYDVKM. The CDR3 DNA is TGTGCCAGCAGTTTCCCAAAGACAGGGAGGAGCACTGAAGCTTTCTTT. Translation gives CASSFPKTGRSTEAFF. The full variable domain, in which reference TRBV28 and TRBJ1-1 provide the parts outside the CDR3, is DVKVTQSSRYLVKRTGEKVFLECVQDMDHENMFWYRQDPGLGLRLIYFSYDVKMKEKGDIPEGYSVSREKKERFSLILESASTNQTSMYLCASSFPKTGRSTEAFFGQGTRLTVV.

The genes are TRBV29-1 and TRBJ2-3; D might be TRBD1 (6 bases). CDR3 length: 12 residues. With 6 bases removed from V and 6 bases from J, the gap between germline ends came to 13 bases. Germline assignment: CDR1 SQVTM and CDR2 ANQGSEA. The CDR3 bases are TGCAGCGTACGGCAGGGGTTGGATACGCAGTATTTT. This codes for CSVRQGLDTQYF.

The J gene is TRBJ2-7, the V gene TRBV6-6, with 10 positions matching TRBD2. The CDR3 runs to 14 residues. V dropped 4 bases and J dropped 5; count of bases not matched to a gene: 5. Per the germline V gene, CDR1 is MNHNY and CDR2 is SVGAGI (reference sequence). CDR3 nucleotide sequence: TGTGCCAGCAGTTCGGCCCTAGCGGGAGACGAGCAGTACTTC. The encoded protein is CASSSALAGDEQYF.

The gene calls are TRBV27 and TRBJ1-1; 8 bases map to TRBD1. Trimming took 10 bases from V and 7 from J; bases not matched to a gene: 11. CDR1 is MNHEY, CDR2 SMNVEV, per germline (reference sequence). The CDR3 sequence is 13 residues long. The CDR3 loop reads CATATGAKYEAFF. The CDR3 nucleotides are TGTGCCACCGCGACAGGGGCTAAATATGAAGCTTTCTTT.

This clone occurred once. The J gene is TRBJ2-7, the V gene TRBV15, with D perhaps TRBD1 (6 bases). V lost 5 bases and J lost 2, with 13 bases in between. From germline, CDR1 is LNHNV and CDR2 YYDKDF (reference sequence). CDR3 length equals 14 residues. The CDR3 coding sequence is TGTGCCACCAGCCTAGGACAGCGAACCTACGAGCAGTACTTC. This sequence encodes CATSLGQRTYEQYF.

The chain recombines TRBV27 with TRBJ1-1; the D is unclear. The CDR3 length is 15 residues. The germline V gene encodes CDR1 MNHEY and CDR2 SMNVEV (reference sequence). The germline V and J ends were trimmed by 5 bases and 0 bases, with 13 bases remaining between them. CDR3 loop: CASSGGGWVNTEAFF. CDR3 bases: TGTGCCAGCAGTGGAGGAGGGTGGGTGAACACTGAAGCTTTCTTT.

The chain links TRBV18 to TRBJ2-3; TRBD2 matches at 7 bases. Germline loops: CDR1 KGHSH, CDR2 LQKENI. Trimming cost V 6 bases and J 3 bases; bases outside gene matches: 0. This CDR3 has 12 residues. The CDR3 sequence is CASSRETDTQYF. The CDR3 coding sequence is TGTGCCAGCTCGCGGGAGACAGATACGCAGTATTTT.

This clone was picked up one time. This chain connects TRBV18 to TRBJ2-1, with 14 nucleotides matching TRBD2. In germline, CDR1 is KGHSH, CDR2 LQKENI. V trimming: 3 bases; J trimming: 4 bases; junction bases outside the gene matches: 2. The CDR3 has 16 amino acids. The CDR3 DNA follows: TGTGCCAGCTCACCCCGACTAGCGGGAGGGTACAATGAGCAGTTCTTC. Protein: CASSPRLAGGYNEQFF. Using reference TRBV18 and TRBJ2-1 for the parts outside the CDR3, the full variable domain is NAGVMQNPRHLVRRRGQEARLRCSPMKGHSHVYWYRQLPEEGLKFMVYLQKENIIDESGMPKERFSAEFPKEGPSILRIQQVVRGDSAAYFCASSPRLAGGYNEQFFGPGTRLTVL.

V gene TRBV7-8 combines with J gene TRBJ2-2; weak D call: TRBD2 (6 bases). The germline V and J ends were trimmed by 3 bases and 5 bases, with 25 bases remaining between them. CDR3 length: 19 residues. The germline CDR1 and CDR2 sequences are SGHVS and FQNEAQ. CDR3 sequence (DNA): TGTGCCAGCAGCTTCCCCCTGGTTCCGGGAGAGATTTATACCGGGGAGCTGTTTTTT. Residues: CASSFPLVPGEIYTGELFF.

This clone has just one count. This chain connects TRBV29-1 to TRBJ2-7; D gene uncertain. The CDR3 covers 14 residues. Trimming stripped 4 bases from V and 1 base from J, with 14 bases between. The germline V gene has CDR1 SQVTM and CDR2 ANQGSEA. The CDR3 DNA reads as TGCAGCGTTGCTCTCCACAGTATATCCTACGAGCAGTACTTC. Its protein is CSVALHSISYEQYF.

This clone was counted between two and nine times. V is TRBV2 and J is TRBJ2-1; possible D gene TRBD2, 5 bases. The CDR3 runs to 14 residues. The germline CDR1 and CDR2 sequences are SNHLY and FYNNEI. With 7 bases removed from V and 0 bases from J, the gap between germline ends came to 10 bases. DNA for the CDR3: TGTGCCAGCAATCCGAGCGGCTCCTACAATGAGCAGTTCTTC. As protein: CASNPSGSYNEQFF.

The chain carries TRBV10-1 and TRBJ2-2; D gene ambiguous. Deletions cut 0 bases from V and 4 bases from J, with 12 bases between. The V gene's germline CDR1 is WNHNN and CDR2 SYGVQD (reference sequence). The CDR3 has 16 residues. CDR3 nucleotides: TGCGCCAGCAGTGAGTCGGGCATATTTCCCACCGGGGAGCTGTTTTTT. It translates to CASSESGIFPTGELFF.

The rearrangement uses TRBV5-7 and TRBJ1-2; tentatively, D is TRBD1 (6 bases). TRBV5-7 is given ORF status, its function remaining uncertain. Trimming shortened V by 1 base and J by 0 bases, and 10 bases separated the two germline ends. This CDR3 has 15 amino acids. The CDR3 region is CASSLKGGTNYGYTF. The CDR3 nucleotides are TGTGCCAGCAGCTTGAAAGGGGGGACTAACTATGGCTACACCTTC.

On this clone: A read error may be the cause here, since a much bigger clone is one base away. This rearrangement joins TRBV5-4 to TRBJ2-2; weak D call: TRBD2 (6 bases). This CDR3 comprises 17 residues. Germline V gene lookup returns CDR1 SGHNT and CDR2 YYREEE (reference sequence). Trimming removed 1 base from V and 5 bases from J, with 18 bases in between. This CDR3 reads CASSLYGLTVGTGELFF. The CDR3 DNA sequence: TGTGCCAGCAGCTTGTACGGACTAACGGTGGGGACCGGGGAGCTGTTTTTT. Based on the CDR3 plus reference TRBV5-4 and TRBJ2-2, the full variable domain is ETGVTQSPTHLIKTRGQQVTLRCSSQSGHNTVSWYQQALGQGPQFIFQYYREEENGRGNFPPRFSGLQFPNYSSELNVNALELDDSALYLCASSLYGLTVGTGELFFGEGSRLTVL.

The rearrangement links TRBV29-1 to TRBJ2-7; the D gene is possibly TRBD2 (5 bases). The CDR3 runs 13 residues. Trimming removed 6 bases at V and 0 bases at J, with 12 bases between. Per the germline V gene, CDR1 is SQVTM and CDR2 is ANQGSEA. The CDR3 DNA is TGCAGCGTACCCGGACTCAGCTCCTACGAGCAGTACTTC. Translating gives CSVPGLSSYEQYF.

The V gene is TRBV11-2, the J gene TRBJ1-1, with no clear D. V was pared by 3 bases and J by 1 base, with 15 bases between. From germline, CDR1 is SGHAT and CDR2 FQNNGV. The length of the CDR3 is 16 residues. CDR3 in amino acids: CASSFSAGRGNTEAFF. As DNA, the CDR3 is TGTGCCAGCAGCTTCTCGGCGGGCCGGGGGAACACTGAAGCTTTCTTT.

V usage is TRBV14 and J usage is TRBJ1-5, with D hard to call. Trimming removed 2 bases from V and 6 bases from J, with 8 bases in between. Germline CDR1 SGHDN, CDR2 FVKESK. This CDR3 has 13 residues. As DNA, the CDR3 is TGTGCCAGCAGCCAATCGTCCAGTCAGCCCCAGCATTTT. Amino acid sequence: CASSQSSSQPQHF.

J is TRBJ2-1 and V is TRBV10-3, with TRBD1 identical over 8 bases. The CDR3 totals 15 residues. J lost 5 bases, V lost 3 bases, and 6 bases had no gene match. The germline V gene encodes CDR1 ENHRY and CDR2 SYGVKD. DNA for the CDR3: TGTGCCATCAGTGATGACAGGGGCATGGACAATGAGCAGTTCTTC. Its protein is CAISDDRGMDNEQFF.

Only one count was recorded for this clone. The V call is TRBV2, the J call TRBJ2-3; D perhaps matches TRBD1 (5 bases). V shed 4 bases and J shed 3 bases, with 14 bases lying between them. This CDR3 region has 15 residues. CDR1 is SNHLY and CDR2 is FYNNEI in the germline V gene. CDR3 sequence (DNA): TGTGCCAGCAGTGGGGCCCTCAGGGAAACAGATACGCAGTATTTT. Its translation: CASSGALRETDTQYF.

Turning to this clone: One end of the junction varies from germline; a read error may be responsible. The rearrangement uses TRBV7-7 and TRBJ2-3; perhaps TRBD1 as D (6 bases). CDR1 is SSHAT, CDR2 FNYEAQ, per germline (reference sequence). There are 15 residues in the CDR3. CDR3 region: CASSHAGASTDTQYF. The DNA for the CDR3 is TGTGCTAGCAGCCATGCAGGGGCTTCGACAGATACGCAGTATTTT.

There are many counts of this clone. This rearrangement joins TRBV19 to TRBJ1-5; 11 bases are shared with TRBD1. The V and J ends lost 3 bases and 7 bases, in that order; junction bases with no gene match: 5. The germline gives CDR1 LNHDA, CDR2 SQIVND (reference sequence). The CDR3 has 15 residues. The CDR3 bases are TGTGCCAGTAGTATCGGGGGACAGGGGGGACAGCCCCAGCATTTT. As protein: CASSIGGQGGQPQHF.

V and J are TRBV2 and TRBJ1-2; no reliable D call. This CDR3 spans 15 amino acids. The germline V and J ends were trimmed by 1 base and 2 bases, with 11 bases remaining between them. The germline CDR1 and CDR2 sequences are SNHLY and FYNNEI. The CDR3 bases are TGTGCCAGCAGTGAAGATACCGGGTCCAACTATGGCTACACCTTC. It encodes CASSEDTGSNYGYTF.

The gene calls are TRBV30 and TRBJ2-2; no clear D gene. This CDR3 has 12 amino acids. Germline CDR1 GTSNPN, CDR2 SVGIG (reference sequence). The V end lost 5 bases, the J end lost 4 bases, and 8 bases lay between the germline ends. CDR3 in amino acids: CAWGSITGELFF. In nucleotides, the CDR3 is TGTGCCTGGGGGTCAATCACCGGGGAGCTGTTTTTT.

This chain connects TRBV30 to TRBJ1-3; D gene ambiguous. The CDR3 length is 16 residues. The germline V and J ends were trimmed by 0 bases and 0 bases, with 12 bases remaining between them. Germline V gives CDR1 GTSNPN, CDR2 SVGIG (reference sequence). CDR3 nucleotides: TGTGCCTGGAGTGTACCCCCTCTATCCTCTGGAAACACCATATATTTT. This sequence encodes CAWSVPPLSSGNTIYF. Combining the CDR3 with reference TRBV30 and TRBJ1-3 gives the whole variable domain SQTIHQWPATLVQPVGSPLSLECTVEGTSNPNLYWYRQAAGRGLQLLFYSVGIGQISSEVPQNLSASRPQDRQFILSSKKLLLSDSGFYLCAWSVPPLSSGNTIYFGEGSWLTVV.

This rearrangement joins TRBV6-5 to TRBJ2-3, with unresolved D. This CDR3 spans 14 amino acids. V was clipped by 6 bases and J by 2 bases, with 12 bases between them. The V gene's germline CDR1 is MNHEY and CDR2 SVGAGI. The CDR3 DNA follows: TGTGCCAGCAGCACAACCCCCTACACAGATACGCAGTATTTT. It yields the protein CASSTTPYTDTQYF.